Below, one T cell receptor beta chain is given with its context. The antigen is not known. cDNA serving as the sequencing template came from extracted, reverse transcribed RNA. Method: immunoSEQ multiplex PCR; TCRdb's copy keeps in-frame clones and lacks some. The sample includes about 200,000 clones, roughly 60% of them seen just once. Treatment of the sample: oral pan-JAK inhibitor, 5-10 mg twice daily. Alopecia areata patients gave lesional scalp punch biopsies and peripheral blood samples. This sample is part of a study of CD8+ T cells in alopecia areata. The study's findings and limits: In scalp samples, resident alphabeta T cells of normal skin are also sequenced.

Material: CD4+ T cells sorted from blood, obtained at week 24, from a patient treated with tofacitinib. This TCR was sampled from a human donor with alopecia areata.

CDR3 residues: CASSSGSGAYEQYF. The CDR3, as DNA: TGCGCCAGCAGCTCTGGAAGCGGAGCCTACGAGCAGTACTTC. The rearrangement links TRBV5-1 to TRBJ2-7; tentatively, D is TRBD2 (5 bases). CDR1 is SGHRS and CDR2 is YFSETQ in the germline V gene. Trimming shortened V by 3 bases and J by 2 bases, and 12 bases separated the two germline ends. This CDR3 spans 14 amino acids.